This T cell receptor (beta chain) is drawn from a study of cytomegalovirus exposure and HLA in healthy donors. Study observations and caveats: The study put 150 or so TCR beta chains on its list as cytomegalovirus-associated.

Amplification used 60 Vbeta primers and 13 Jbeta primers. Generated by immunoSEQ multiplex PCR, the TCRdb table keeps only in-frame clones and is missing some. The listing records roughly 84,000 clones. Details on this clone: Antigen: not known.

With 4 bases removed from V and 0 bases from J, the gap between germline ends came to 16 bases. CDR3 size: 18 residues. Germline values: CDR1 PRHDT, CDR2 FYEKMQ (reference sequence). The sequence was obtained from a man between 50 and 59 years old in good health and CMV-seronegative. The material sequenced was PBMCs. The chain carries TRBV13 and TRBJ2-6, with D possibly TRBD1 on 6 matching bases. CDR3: CASSSERDTRSGANVLTF. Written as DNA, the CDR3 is TGTGCCAGCAGCTCGGAACGGGACACCCGCTCTGGGGCCAACGTCCTGACTTTC.